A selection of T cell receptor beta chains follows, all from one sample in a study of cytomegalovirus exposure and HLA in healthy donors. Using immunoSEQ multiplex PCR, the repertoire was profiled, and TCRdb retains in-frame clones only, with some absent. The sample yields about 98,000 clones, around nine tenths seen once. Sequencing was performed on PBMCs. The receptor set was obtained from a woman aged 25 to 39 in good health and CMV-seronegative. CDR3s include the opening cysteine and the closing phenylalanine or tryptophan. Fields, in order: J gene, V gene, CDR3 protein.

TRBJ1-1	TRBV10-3	CAISPQGTGSEAFF
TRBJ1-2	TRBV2	CASSGEGGYGYTF
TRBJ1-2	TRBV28	CASNSGGISSYTF
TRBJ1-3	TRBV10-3	CAISAGTGNTIYF
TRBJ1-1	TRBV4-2	CASSQAAAGDTEAFF
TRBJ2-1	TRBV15	CATRGSGSNEQFF
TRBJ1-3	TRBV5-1	CASSLVGHRYGNTIYF
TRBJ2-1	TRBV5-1	CASSLEGGNYNEQFF
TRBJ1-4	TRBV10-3	CAISDPGTGAEKLFF
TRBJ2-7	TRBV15	CATSRNRDSSYEQYF
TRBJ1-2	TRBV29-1	CSVAPPGQPGYGYTF
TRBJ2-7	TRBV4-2	CASSHLSLAGGYEQYF
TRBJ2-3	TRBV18	CASSPFGQGSFTDTQYF
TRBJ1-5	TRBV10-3	CAISEFPRADDGNKPQHF
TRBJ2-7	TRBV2	CASEVAGINEQYF
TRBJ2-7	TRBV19	CASSIQTGSYEQYF
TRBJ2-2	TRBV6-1	CASSAPYTGELFF
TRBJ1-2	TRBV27	CASSNRGIYGYTF
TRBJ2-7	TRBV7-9	CASSPIVTSGTYEQYF
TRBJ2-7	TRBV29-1	CSVVGQVTYEQYF
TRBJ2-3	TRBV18	CASSPASLDTQYF
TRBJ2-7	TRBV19	CASSTYSSSYEQYF
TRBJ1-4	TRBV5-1	CASSSQGLGEKLFF
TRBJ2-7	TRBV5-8	CASSPLTGTGTYEQYF
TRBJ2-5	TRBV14	CASSQGGRGTQYF
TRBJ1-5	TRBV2	CASRGQGGNQPQHF
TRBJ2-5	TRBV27	CASSFVGAQETQYF
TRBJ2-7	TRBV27	CASSFLGSSYEQYF
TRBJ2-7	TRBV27	CASRPGDTYEQYF
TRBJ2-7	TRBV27	CASSPLPSTGEQYF
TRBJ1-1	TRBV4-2	CASSQTGSETEAFF
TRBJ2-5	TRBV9	CASSRTGYQETQYF
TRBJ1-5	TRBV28	CATTGDDQPQHF
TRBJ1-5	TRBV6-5	CASSEGGGNQPQHF
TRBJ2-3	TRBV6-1	CASSGRDSPTDTQYF
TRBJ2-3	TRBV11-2	CASSPAAGGWTDTQYF
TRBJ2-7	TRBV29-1	CSVYRAPYEQYF
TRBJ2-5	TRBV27	CASSSAGTSEETQYF
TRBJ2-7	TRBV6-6	CASSYRGTSYEQYF
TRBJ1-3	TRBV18	CASARQGADTIYF
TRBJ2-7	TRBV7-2	CASSFGGPAYEQYF
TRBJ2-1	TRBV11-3	CASSLQDTDEQFF
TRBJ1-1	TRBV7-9	CASSLDRDTEAFF
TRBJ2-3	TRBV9	CASSVTSGRAGDTQYF
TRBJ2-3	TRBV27	CASSRPGSTDTQYF
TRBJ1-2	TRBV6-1	CASKSGGTGYGYTF
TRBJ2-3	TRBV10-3	CAISESSDTQYF
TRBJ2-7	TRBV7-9	CASSSRGYEQYF
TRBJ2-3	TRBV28	CASSSLAGMANTQYF
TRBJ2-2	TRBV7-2	CASTLRGTAWELFF